The present entry profiles one T cell receptor (beta chain) with its context. These data are taken from a study of OX40 agonist ivuxolimab in advanced cancers. Study at large: Ivuxolimab was delivered to patients intravenously every 2 weeks at doses spanning 0.01 to 10 mg/kg.

Patients who had autoimmune disease history or got systemic immunosuppression were left out. The germline CDR1 and CDR2 sequences are KGHSH and LQKENI. The CDR3 sequence is 14 residues long. Trimming took 6 bases from V and 2 from J, leaving 12 bases between them. Sequencing used immunoSEQ multiplex PCR; TCRdb keeps in-frame clones, though not all of them. Seen here are 50,000 or so clones, more than 65% observed once, and the top ten hold approximately 2.1%. Material: CD4+ or CD8+ T cells sorted from blood, obtained in a trial of the OX40 agonist ivuxolimab. V and J are TRBV18 and TRBJ2-3; D remains unclear. The source is an adult with an advanced solid tumor such as melanoma, head and neck, liver or kidney cancer. The CDR3: CASSRGRTTDTQYF. CDR3 nucleotide sequence: TGTGCCAGCTCCCGTGGACGGACCACAGATACGCAGTATTTT.